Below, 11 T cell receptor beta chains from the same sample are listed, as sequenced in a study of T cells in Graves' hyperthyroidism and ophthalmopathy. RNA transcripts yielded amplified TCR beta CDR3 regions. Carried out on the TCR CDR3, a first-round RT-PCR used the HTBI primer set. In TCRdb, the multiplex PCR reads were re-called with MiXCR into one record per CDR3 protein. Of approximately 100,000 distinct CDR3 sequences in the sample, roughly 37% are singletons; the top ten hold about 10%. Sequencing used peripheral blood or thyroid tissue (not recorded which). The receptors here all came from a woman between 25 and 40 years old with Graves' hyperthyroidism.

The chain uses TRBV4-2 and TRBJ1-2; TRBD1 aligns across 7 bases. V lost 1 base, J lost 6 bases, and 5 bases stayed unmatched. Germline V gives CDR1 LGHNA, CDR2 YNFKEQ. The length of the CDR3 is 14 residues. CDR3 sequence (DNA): TGTGCCAGCAGCCAAGGCGGCAGGGGGGATGGCTACACCTTC. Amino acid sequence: CASSQGGRGDGYTF.

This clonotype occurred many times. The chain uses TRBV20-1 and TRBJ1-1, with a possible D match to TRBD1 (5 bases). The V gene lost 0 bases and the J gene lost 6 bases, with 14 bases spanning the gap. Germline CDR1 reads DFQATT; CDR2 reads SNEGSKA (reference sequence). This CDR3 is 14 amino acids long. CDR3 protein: CSARDATAGAEAFF. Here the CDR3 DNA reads TGCAGTGCTAGAGATGCGACAGCCGGCGCTGAAGCTTTCTTT.

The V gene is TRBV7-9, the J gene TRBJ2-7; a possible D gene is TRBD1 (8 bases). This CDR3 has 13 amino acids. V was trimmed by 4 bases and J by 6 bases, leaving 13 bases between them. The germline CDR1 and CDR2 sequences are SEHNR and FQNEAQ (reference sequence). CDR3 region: CASSSTGEGEQYF. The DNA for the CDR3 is TGTGCCAGCAGCTCGACAGGGGAGGGCGAGCAGTACTTC.

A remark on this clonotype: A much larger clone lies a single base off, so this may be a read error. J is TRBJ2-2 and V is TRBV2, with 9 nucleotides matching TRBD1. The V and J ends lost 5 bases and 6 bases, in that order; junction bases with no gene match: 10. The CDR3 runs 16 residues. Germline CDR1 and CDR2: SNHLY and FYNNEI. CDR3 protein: CASSLSGTGSAGELFF. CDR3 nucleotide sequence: TGTGCCAGCAGTTTATCCGGGACAGGGTCGGCCGGGGAGCTGTTTTTT.

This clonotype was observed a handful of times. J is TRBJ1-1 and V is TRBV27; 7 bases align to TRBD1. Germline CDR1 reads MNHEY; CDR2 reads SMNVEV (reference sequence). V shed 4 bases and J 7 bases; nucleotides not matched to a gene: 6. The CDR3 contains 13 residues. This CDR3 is CASSSYRGLEAFF. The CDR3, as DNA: TGTGCCAGCAGTTCGTACAGGGGACTTGAAGCTTTCTTT.

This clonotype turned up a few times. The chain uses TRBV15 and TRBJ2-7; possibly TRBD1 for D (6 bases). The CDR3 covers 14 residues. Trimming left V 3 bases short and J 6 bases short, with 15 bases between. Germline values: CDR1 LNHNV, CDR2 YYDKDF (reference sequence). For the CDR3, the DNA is TGTGCCACCAGCAGTGCGGGCAGGGGCTTCGAGCAGTACTTC. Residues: CATSSAGRGFEQYF.

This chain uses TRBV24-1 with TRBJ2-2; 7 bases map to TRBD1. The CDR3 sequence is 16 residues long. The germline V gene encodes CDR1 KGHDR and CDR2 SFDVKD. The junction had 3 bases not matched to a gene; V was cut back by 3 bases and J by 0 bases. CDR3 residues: CATSDPGQTNTGELFF. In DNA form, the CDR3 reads TGTGCCACCAGTGATCCGGGACAGACGAACACCGGGGAGCTGTTTTTT.

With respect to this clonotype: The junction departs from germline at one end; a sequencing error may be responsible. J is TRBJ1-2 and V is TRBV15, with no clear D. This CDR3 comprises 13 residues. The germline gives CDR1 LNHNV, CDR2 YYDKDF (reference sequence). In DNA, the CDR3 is TGTGCCACCAGCAGAGGCCGCAACTATGGCAACACCTTC. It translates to CATSRGRNYGNTF.

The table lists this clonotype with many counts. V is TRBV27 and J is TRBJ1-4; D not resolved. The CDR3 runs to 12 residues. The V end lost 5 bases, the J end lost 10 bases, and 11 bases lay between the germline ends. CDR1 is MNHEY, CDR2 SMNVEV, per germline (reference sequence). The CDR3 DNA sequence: TGTGCCAGCAGTCTCCAAGCCGGAAAACTGTTTTTT. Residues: CASSLQAGKLFF.

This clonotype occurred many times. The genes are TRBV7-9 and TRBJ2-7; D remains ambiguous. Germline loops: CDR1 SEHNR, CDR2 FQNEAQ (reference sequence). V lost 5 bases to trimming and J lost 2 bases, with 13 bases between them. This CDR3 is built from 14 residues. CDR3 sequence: CASSDPQFPYEQYF. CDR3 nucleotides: TGTGCCAGCAGCGACCCACAGTTCCCCTACGAGCAGTACTTC.

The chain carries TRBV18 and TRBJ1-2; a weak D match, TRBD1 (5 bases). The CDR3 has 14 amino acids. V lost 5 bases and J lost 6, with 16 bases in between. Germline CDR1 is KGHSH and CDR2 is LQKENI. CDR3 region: CASSRDPGVDGYTF. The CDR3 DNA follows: TGTGCCAGCTCAAGGGACCCTGGGGTCGATGGCTACACCTTC.